These 11 T cell receptor beta chains originate from one sample sequenced in a study of T cell responses to AZD1222 COVID-19 vaccine. This table comes from immunoSEQ multiplex PCR, and its TCRdb copy is limited to in-frame clones, with some not included. The sample contains 130,000 to 150,000 clones, just over 90% of which appear only once. The sample here was peripheral blood, taken 28 days after the second AZD1222 dose. The receptors were gathered from an adult who received the AZD1222 COVID-19 vaccine.

The V call is TRBV5-6, the J call TRBJ1-2; D gene uncertain. Germline CDR1 and CDR2: SGHDT and YYEEEE. V was cut by 3 bases and J by 5 bases, with 14 bases left in between. CDR3 size: 14 residues. The CDR3 loop is CASSSPAGGYGYTF. In DNA, the CDR3 is TGTGCCAGCAGCTCACCAGCGGGAGGATATGGCTACACCTTC.

This clone was observed a few times. The rearrangement uses TRBV7-9 and TRBJ2-7; TRBD1 or TRBD2 may be the D gene (5 bases each). The CDR3 is 15 amino acids. The V gene lost 3 bases and the J gene lost 0 bases, with 12 bases spanning the gap. CDR1 and CDR2 from the germline V gene are SEHNR and FQNEAQ (reference sequence). DNA of the CDR3: TGTGCCAGCAGCTTCGAGGGGTTCTACTCCTACGAGCAGTACTTC. Encoded protein: CASSFEGFYSYEQYF.

The CDR3 DNA follows: TGTGCCAGCAGCTTAAGTGCCTTGGCCCGGGATACGCAGTATTTT. It is translated as CASSLSALARDTQYF. J is TRBJ2-3 and V is TRBV7-3; unclear D gene. The CDR3 extends over 15 amino acids. Germline V lookup: CDR1 SGHTA, CDR2 FQGTGA. V lost 1 base, J lost 6 bases, and 14 bases lay in between.

The chain is built from TRBV7-2 and TRBJ2-1, with 13 bases matching TRBD2. The V segment lost 2 bases and the J segment 6 bases; nucleotides outside the gene matches: 1. Germline V gives CDR1 SGHTA, CDR2 FQGNSA. The CDR3 loop spans 15 amino acids. The CDR3 protein is CASSLWTSGSNEQFF. The CDR3, as DNA: TGTGCCAGCAGCTTATGGACTAGCGGGAGCAATGAGCAGTTCTTC.

The chain carries TRBV7-9 and TRBJ1-1; weak D call: TRBD1 (6 bases). Germline-derived CDR1 and CDR2 are SEHNR and FQNEAQ (reference sequence). This CDR3 contains 15 residues. V was shortened by 5 bases and J by 4 bases, with 17 bases between the two germline ends. As DNA, the CDR3 is TGTGCCAGCAGCCCCGGTGGGGGGCGCTTCACTGAAGCTTTCTTT. Its translation is CASSPGGGRFTEAFF.

This chain uses TRBV7-2 with TRBJ1-3; D is unresolved. V was cut by 0 bases and J by 0 bases, with 9 bases left in between. This CDR3 spans 16 amino acids. Looked up from germline, CDR1 is SGHTA and CDR2 is FQGNSA. CDR3 DNA sequence: TGTGCCAGCAGCTTAGCGAGTCCAAGCTCTGGAAACACCATATATTTT. Its translation: CASSLASPSSGNTIYF.

This clone was seen only once. The chain is built from TRBV2 and TRBJ2-5; either TRBD1 or TRBD2 may supply D (5 bases each). V lost 4 bases and J lost 3, with 9 bases in between. This CDR3 region has 13 residues. Germline V CDR1 and CDR2: SNHLY, FYNNEI. The CDR3 protein is CASSGDGKETQYF. The CDR3 DNA is TGTGCCAGCAGTGGGGACGGCAAAGAGACCCAGTACTTC. The whole variable domain, filled in from reference TRBV2 and TRBJ2-5, reads EPEVTQTPSHQVTQMGQEVILRCVPISNHLYFYWYRQILGQKVEFLVSFYNNEISEKSEIFDDQFSVERPDGSNFTLKIRSTKLEDSAMYFCASSGDGKETQYFGPGTRLLVL.

V and J are TRBV29-1 and TRBJ1-1, with D possibly matching TRBD1 (6 bases). There are 14 residues in the CDR3. V lost 4 bases to trimming and J lost 0 bases, with 12 bases between them. Germline V gives CDR1 SQVTM, CDR2 ANQGSEA. The DNA for the CDR3 is TGCAGCGTTGCAGGGGCCAGCATGAACACTGAAGCTTTCTTT. Protein product: CSVAGASMNTEAFF.

V gene TRBV27 combines with J gene TRBJ2-3; the D is unclear. Germline lookup yields CDR1 MNHEY and CDR2 SMNVEV (reference sequence). CDR3 size: 16 residues. Trimming removed 5 bases at V and 4 bases at J, with 19 bases between. CDR3 nucleotides: TGTGCCAGCAGTCTCCGACGTCTAGTGGGATCAGATACGCAGTATTTT. This translates into CASSLRRLVGSDTQYF.

The genes are TRBV12-3 or TRBV12-4 and TRBJ1-1, with 7 positions matching TRBD1. J lost 5 bases, V lost 6 bases, and 3 bases had no gene match. The CDR3 is 12 residues long. CDR3 protein: CASRKQGTEAFF. Here the CDR3 DNA reads TGTGCCAGCAGGAAACAGGGGACTGAAGCTTTCTTT.

The rearrangement links TRBV18 to TRBJ1-1; the D gene is possibly TRBD1 (5 bases). This CDR3 is built from 14 residues. CDR1 KGHSH and CDR2 LQKENI come from the germline V gene. V shed 6 bases and J shed 4 bases, with 15 bases lying between them. The CDR3 sequence: CASSTGGGVTEAFF. The CDR3 region has the DNA TGTGCCAGCTCGACCGGGGGAGGGGTCACTGAAGCTTTCTTT.